This T cell receptor (beta chain) was sequenced during a study of T cells in Graves' hyperthyroidism and ophthalmopathy. From germline, CDR1 is SGDLS and CDR2 YYNGEE. V shed 0 bases and J shed 0 bases, with 11 bases lying between them. The CDR3 covers 16 residues. RNA transcripts yielded amplified TCR beta CDR3 regions. TCR CDR3 regions were first amplified by RT-PCR with HTBI primers. MiXCR, run by TCRdb on the multiplex PCR reads, gives a single entry per CDR3 protein. Here the sample spans some 440,000 distinct CDR3 sequences, around a sixth being singletons. The TCR originated in a woman between 18 and 29 years old with Graves' hyperthyroidism. The rearrangement uses TRBV9 and TRBJ2-3; D is ambiguous. What was sequenced was blood. The CDR3 DNA reads TGTGCCAGCAGCGTAGAAGGCCCTCCTAGCACAGATACGCAGTATTTT. Amino acids: CASSVEGPPSTDTQYF.